These 27 T cell receptor beta chains came from one sample sequenced in a study of OX40 agonist ivuxolimab in advanced cancers. Sequenced by immunoSEQ multiplex PCR; TCRdb stores in-frame clones only, minus some. The profile shows more than 75,000 clones, just over 90% of them singletons. Sequenced material: CD4+ or CD8+ T cells sorted from blood, taken in a trial of the OX40 agonist ivuxolimab. These receptors were taken from an adult with an advanced solid tumor such as melanoma, head and neck, liver or kidney cancer.

Comments on this clone: Mismatch with germline at one junction end may stem from a read error. The chain is built from TRBV6-5 and TRBJ2-5; TRBD1 matches 11 bases. CDR3 length equals 15 residues. Germline lookup yields CDR1 MNHEY and CDR2 SVGAGI. CDR3 coding DNA: TGTGTCAGCAGAAGGGACAGGGGGAACCAAGAGACCCAGTACTTC. Encoded protein: CVSRRDRGNQETQYF.

This clone came up once. This rearrangement joins TRBV7-2 to TRBJ2-3; D is perhaps TRBD1 (5 bases). The germline V gene has CDR1 SGHTA and CDR2 FQGNSA. The CDR3 extends over 14 amino acids. V was clipped by 5 bases and J by 1 base, with 10 bases between them. The CDR3 protein is CASSRRQRTDTQYF. The CDR3 bases are TGTGCCAGCAGCCGTCGACAGCGCACAGATACGCAGTATTTT.

This clone showed up just once. This chain uses TRBV19 with TRBJ2-3, with 7 bases aligning to TRBD1. The CDR3 runs 16 residues. Germline V gene data show CDR1 as LNHDA and CDR2 as SQIVND (reference sequence). V lost 7 bases to trimming and J lost 4 bases; unmatched junction nucleotides: 14. CDR3: CASKGAWGSGPDTQYF. CDR3 coding DNA: TGTGCCAGTAAGGGGGCATGGGGAAGCGGTCCAGATACGCAGTATTTT.

This chain links TRBV30 with TRBJ1-3; D is ambiguous. V was pared by 0 bases and J by 0 bases, with 6 bases between. Germline lookup yields CDR1 GTSNPN and CDR2 SVGIG (reference sequence). The CDR3 sequence is 14 residues long. In DNA form, the CDR3 reads TGTGCCTGGAGTGTAACAGTCTCTGGAAACACCATATATTTT. It yields the protein CAWSVTVSGNTIYF.

The chain has TRBV19 and TRBJ2-1; no firm D call. CDR1 and CDR2 from the germline V gene are LNHDA and SQIVND (reference sequence). The ends were cut back, 4 bases at V and 7 bases at J, with 5 bases in the middle. The CDR3 consists of 11 residues. The CDR3 spells CASSRANEQFF. CDR3 coding DNA: TGTGCCAGTAGTAGGGCTAATGAGCAGTTCTTC.

This chain joins TRBV28 and TRBJ2-7; the D is unclear. This CDR3 comprises 11 residues. CDR1 is MDHEN, CDR2 SYDVKM, per germline. With 2 bases removed from V and 5 bases from J, the gap between germline ends came to 4 bases. The CDR3 DNA reads TGTGCCAGCAGTTTAAGGAACGAGCAGTACTTC. As protein: CASSLRNEQYF.

The chain is built from TRBV5-4 and TRBJ2-7; the match to TRBD2 covers 13 bases. V trimming: 5 bases; J trimming: 2 bases; junction bases outside the gene matches: 7. The CDR3 is made up of 16 amino acids. CDR1 and CDR2 from the germline V gene are SGHNT and YYREEE (reference sequence). This CDR3 reads CASREGLAGPTYEQYF. CDR3 nucleotide sequence: TGTGCCAGCAGGGAGGGACTAGCGGGGCCCACCTACGAGCAGTACTTC.

The gene calls are TRBV5-5 and TRBJ1-5; 7 positions agree with TRBD1. V shed 0 bases and J 5 bases; nucleotides not matched to a gene: 2. CDR1 is SGHKS, CDR2 YYEKEE, per germline (reference sequence). CDR3 length equals 14 residues. The CDR3 bases are TGTGCCAGCAGCTTGGTAGGGGGCGATCAGCCCCAGCATTTT. It translates to CASSLVGGDQPQHF.

The rearrangement links TRBV18 to TRBJ2-5; 7 bases line up with TRBD1. This CDR3 contains 17 residues. Germline lookup yields CDR1 KGHSH and CDR2 LQKENI. With 0 bases clipped from V and 0 bases from J, the junction kept 7 bases outside the gene matches. The CDR3 sequence is CASSPPKGGLNQETQYF. CDR3 DNA sequence: TGTGCCAGCTCACCACCGAAAGGGGGCCTCAACCAAGAGACCCAGTACTTC.

This clone was detected only once. V gene TRBV28 combines with J gene TRBJ2-2; possible D gene TRBD1, 6 bases. Germline lookup yields CDR1 MDHEN and CDR2 SYDVKM. V was trimmed by 9 bases and J by 6 bases, leaving 14 bases between them. The CDR3 length is 13 residues. The CDR3 sequence is CASNFGGAGELFF. The DNA of the CDR3 is TGTGCCAGTAATTTTGGGGGCGCCGGGGAGCTGTTTTTT.

V gene TRBV2 combines with J gene TRBJ2-7; 10 nucleotides match TRBD2. Unmatched junction bases numbered 11, after V lost 2 bases and J lost 7 bases. This CDR3 has 16 amino acids. In germline, CDR1 is SNHLY, CDR2 FYNNEI. In DNA form, the CDR3 reads TGTGCCAGCAGTGAAAGGGGCCTAGCGGGAGTGAATGAGCAGTACTTC. This gives the protein CASSERGLAGVNEQYF.

V is TRBV19 and J is TRBJ2-7, with 7 bases lining up with TRBD1. Trimming at V came to 1 base and at J to 3 bases, leaving 9 bases not matched to a gene. The CDR3 has 16 amino acids. Germline values: CDR1 LNHDA, CDR2 SQIVND (reference sequence). CDR3 DNA: TGTGCCAGTAGTATAGCACTTGGGCAGGGGGTCTACGAGCAGTACTTC. Its translation is CASSIALGQGVYEQYF.

The V call is TRBV18, the J call TRBJ1-6; no clear D gene. Germline CDR1 and CDR2: KGHSH and LQKENI. Trimming left V 1 base short and J 5 bases short, with 6 bases between. The CDR3 sequence is 14 residues long. The CDR3 protein is CASSPQGNNSPLHF. The DNA of the CDR3 is TGTGCCAGCTCACCACAGGGTAATAATTCACCCCTCCACTTT.

The rearrangement joins TRBV9 to TRBJ2-3; 7 bases are a match to TRBD1. The CDR3 consists of 15 residues. Germline loops: CDR1 SGDLS, CDR2 YYNGEE. The V and J ends lost 4 bases and 1 base, in that order; junction bases with no gene match: 6. The CDR3 sequence is CASSQNRGRTDTQYF. The CDR3 DNA is TGTGCCAGCAGCCAAAACAGGGGTCGCACAGATACGCAGTATTTT.

The genes are TRBV30 and TRBJ1-3; D perhaps matches TRBD1 (5 bases). V lost 4 bases to trimming and J lost 4 bases, with 14 bases between them. CDR1 and CDR2 (germline): GTSNPN, SVGIG (reference sequence). The CDR3 runs to 14 residues. CDR3 loop: CAWTEGLGGNTIYF. The CDR3 nucleotides are TGTGCCTGGACGGAGGGGCTCGGAGGAAACACCATATATTTT.

CDR3 residues: CASSLSAGLGAQYF. The DNA of the CDR3 is TGTGCCAGCAGCTTGTCGGCCGGGCTTGGGGCCCAGTACTTC. The gene calls are TRBV5-6 and TRBJ2-5, with no clear D. The V gene lost 1 base and the J gene lost 9 bases, with 16 bases spanning the gap. The CDR3 consists of 14 residues. Germline assignment: CDR1 SGHDT and CDR2 YYEEEE.

This chain links TRBV30 with TRBJ2-7; D perhaps matches TRBD1 (6 bases). The germline V gene has CDR1 GTSNPN and CDR2 SVGIG (reference sequence). Trimming took 8 bases from V and 0 from J, leaving 11 bases between them. The CDR3 covers 12 residues. CDR3: CATRGSSYEQYF. The CDR3 DNA sequence: TGTGCCACCAGGGGAAGCTCCTACGAGCAGTACTTC.

The gene calls are TRBV5-1 and TRBJ1-2, with D uncertain. Germline CDR1 SGHRS, CDR2 YFSETQ. This CDR3 is built from 13 residues. Trimming took 0 bases from V and 6 from J, leaving 9 bases between them. CDR3 in amino acids: CASSLAEADGYTF. The CDR3 DNA reads TGCGCCAGCAGCTTGGCTGAGGCGGATGGCTACACCTTC.

The genes are TRBV19 and TRBJ1-4; tentative D call: TRBD1 (5 bases). The V end lost 5 bases, the J end lost 14 bases, and 15 bases lay between the germline ends. This CDR3 region has 12 residues. The germline gives CDR1 LNHDA, CDR2 SQIVND (reference sequence). The CDR3 spells CASSGGIRPLFF. In DNA, the CDR3 is TGTGCCAGTAGTGGGGGGATCCGGCCGCTGTTTTTT.

CDR3 DNA sequence: TGTGCCAGCAGCTTAGGGCCGAGCACCGGGGAGCTGTTTTTT. This encodes CASSLGPSTGELFF. This sequence joins TRBV7-9 and TRBJ2-2; D gene unclear. This CDR3 has 14 residues. Germline V gives CDR1 SEHNR, CDR2 FQNEAQ (reference sequence). Deletions cut 1 base from V and 4 bases from J, with 7 bases between.

This chain links TRBV21-1 with TRBJ1-5. TRBV21-1 is reported as a pseudogene. CDR3 length equals 18 residues. The chain's CDR3 is CASSTGAETKGRNQPQHF. DNA of the CDR3: TGTGCCAGCAGCACGGGGGCAGAAACGAAGGGACGGAATCAGCCCCAGCATTTT.

The chain uses TRBV6-1 and TRBJ2-7; 13 bases align to TRBD2. Per germline, CDR1 MNHNS and CDR2 SASEGT. This CDR3 spans 17 amino acids. J gave up 7 bases and V 1 base, and 10 bases lay outside the gene matches. This chain's CDR3 is CASSEVILAGGPNEQYF. The CDR3 coding sequence is TGTGCCAGCAGTGAAGTGATACTAGCGGGAGGGCCGAATGAGCAGTACTTC.

The chain couples TRBV5-1 to TRBJ2-1; perhaps TRBD2 as D (6 bases). The CDR3 loop spans 15 amino acids. V lost 7 bases to trimming and J lost 4 bases, with 18 bases between them. Germline CDR1 and CDR2: SGHRS and YFSETQ. CDR3 bases: TGCGCCAGCCATCGCGGGACCCTATTATACAATGAGCAGTTCTTC. This translates into CASHRGTLLYNEQFF.

The chain uses TRBV28 and TRBJ1-4; unclear D gene. The CDR3 is 14 amino acids. The ends were cut back, 5 bases at V and 0 bases at J, with 7 bases in the middle. The germline CDR1 and CDR2 sequences are MDHEN and SYDVKM. The CDR3 is CASSEPTTNEKLFF. The CDR3 nucleotides read TGTGCCAGCAGTGAACCCACAACTAATGAAAAACTGTTTTTT.

V usage is TRBV7-3 and J usage is TRBJ2-3, with D maybe TRBD2 (7 bases). The V end lost 4 bases, the J end lost 5 bases, and 19 bases lay between the germline ends. The CDR3 loop spans 16 amino acids. Per germline, CDR1 SGHTA and CDR2 FQGTGA. The CDR3 loop is CASSSLAGALIDTQYF. The CDR3 coding sequence is TGTGCCAGCAGCTCATTGGCGGGGGCCCTTATAGATACGCAGTATTTT. The full variable domain, with the rest looked up from reference TRBV7-3 and TRBJ2-3, is GAGVSQTPSNKVTEKGKYVELRCDPISGHTALYWYRQSLGQGPEFLIYFQGTGAADDSGLPNDRFFAVRPEGSVSTLKIQRTERGDSAVYLCASSSLAGALIDTQYFGPGTRLTVL.

This clone was observed a single time. This chain connects TRBV4-3 to TRBJ2-3; D uncertain. Trimming stripped 0 bases from V and 1 base from J, with 14 bases between. The germline gives CDR1 LGHNA, CDR2 YSLEER. CDR3 size: 17 residues. The CDR3 DNA reads TGCGCCAGCAGCCAAGATCGGAACACCGGTGGCACAGATACGCAGTATTTT. Amino acids: CASSQDRNTGGTDTQYF.

V and J are TRBV7-7 and TRBJ1-1; D perhaps matches TRBD1 (6 bases). The CDR3 runs 15 residues. V lost 5 bases and J 0 bases, leaving 13 bases between the germline ends. In germline, CDR1 is SSHAT, CDR2 FNYEAQ (reference sequence). This chain's CDR3 is CASSPPGTMNTEAFF. Here the CDR3 DNA reads TGTGCCAGCAGCCCCCCCGGGACAATGAACACTGAAGCTTTCTTT.